The subject of this entry is one T cell receptor beta chain. The sample belongs to a study of CD8 T cells in Susac syndrome. Trimming took off 1 base at V and 7 bases at J, with 11 bases between the two ends. Germline V gives CDR1 LGHNT, CDR2 FRNRAP. This CDR3 is 13 amino acids long. The RNA, roughly 0.5 to 1 ug, was put through reverse transcription using random hexamers. TCRdb re-called the immunoSEQ multiplex PCR reads through MiXCR, storing one row per CDR3 protein. The data contain about 90,000 distinct CDR3 sequences, about 93% of them singletons. Input material: CD8+ T cells from PBMCs. The receptor's source is a human donor in good health. The chain carries TRBV12-5 and TRBJ2-7; D remains unclear. CDR3 sequence: CASGLGPSREQYF. For the CDR3, the DNA is TGTGCTAGTGGTTTGGGACCAAGTCGGGAGCAGTACTTC.